The source of this TCR beta chain is a study of HIV-infected patients and healthy controls. No cell fractionation was done, so the repertoire covers all unsorted peripheral blood T cells. Reverse transcription used roughly 450 ng RNA and constant-region primers for alpha and beta. Using multiplexing indices, alpha and beta chain libraries were generated apart by chain-specific third strand synthesis. A single record per CDR3 protein comes from TCRdb applying MiXCR to the 5' RACE reads. The sample lists roughly 16,000 distinct CDR3 sequences, 5.5% occurring once. The CDR3 is 14 residues long. CDR1 and CDR2 (germline): MNHEY, SVGAGI. Trimming removed 2 bases at V and 7 bases at J, with 14 bases between. The study, taken as a whole, reports: Untreated HIV+ repertoires had roughly threefold fewer distinct CDR3s and lower Shannon diversity than healthy controls.

This clonotype has ten or more counts. Its antigen remains unknown. Material: blood. This clonotype originated in an adult in good health. The V call is TRBV6-5, the J call TRBJ1-2; perhaps TRBD1 as D (5 bases). In DNA, the CDR3 is TGTGCCAGCAGTTACGCGGGGGTTAGTAGTGGCTACACCTTC. This codes for CASSYAGVSSGYTF.